These 6 T cell receptor beta chains were sequenced from one sample in a study of regulatory T cells in long-lasting Graves disease (dated by TCRdb to the early 2020s). Reading the label with the study, this specimen's time point is: persistent/refractory GD, antithyroid drugs over 5 years with positive TRAb. RNA was extracted from PBMCs in TRIzol for both TCR sequencing and RNA sequencing. The library relied on multiplex PCR. This sample was sequenced with an Illumina HiSeq 4000. TCR beta libraries were built with iRepertoire HTBI primers and Arm-PCR amplification of CDR3 regions. Clones were called with MiXCR by TCRdb after fastp trimmed the public reads at Q25, and only in-frame beta chains were retained. Entries that share a CDR3 protein sequence are merged under the most common genes and DNA. For this sample there are hundreds of thousands of distinct CDR3 sequences; 20% to 25% appear just once. Roughly 7.1% of the sample lies in the top ten.

Source: peripheral blood mononuclear cells (PBMCs), taken when the disease was refractory, from a patient treated with antithyroid drugs. These receptor sequences come from a female donor with Graves disease.

V and J are TRBV28 and TRBJ2-1; 8 bases are a match to TRBD1. V shed 2 bases and J 7 bases; nucleotides not matched to a gene: 4. CDR1 and CDR2 (germline): MDHEN, SYDVKM. The CDR3 runs to 14 residues. CDR3 sequence: CASSLGQGRNEQFF. The CDR3 region has the DNA TGTGCCAGCAGTTTAGGACAGGGTAGAAATGAGCAGTTCTTC.

Turning to this clonotype: This may stem from a read error, because a much larger clone lies one nucleotide away. The chain uses TRBV3-1 and TRBJ1-2; TRBD1 matches at 8 bases. Germline V gene sequence: CDR1 LGHDT, CDR2 YNNKEL (reference sequence). The length of the CDR3 is 13 residues. V shed 1 base, J shed 13 bases, and the junction held 8 bases outside the gene matches. DNA for the CDR3: TGTGCCAGCAGCCAAGGCAGGGGGCATTTCTTCACCTTC. Encoded protein: CASSQGRGHFFTF. The full variable domain, rest sourced from reference TRBV3-1 and TRBJ1-2, is DTAVSQTPKYLVTQMGNDKSIKCEQNLGHDTMYWYKQDSKKFLKIMFSYNNKELIINETVPNRFSPKSPDKAHLNLHINSLELGDSAVYFCASSQGRGHFFTFGSGTRLTVV.

Many counts were recorded for this clonotype. This chain uses TRBV29-1 with TRBJ1-5; D gene uncertain. The CDR3 is made up of 13 amino acids. V was trimmed by 4 bases and J by 0 bases, leaving 7 bases between them. The V gene's germline CDR1 is SQVTM and CDR2 ANQGSEA. The CDR3 DNA reads as TGCAGCGTTGGTGTGGATAGCAATCAGCCCCAGCATTTT. It is translated as CSVGVDSNQPQHF. Filled out from reference TRBV29-1 and TRBJ1-5, the complete variable domain reads SAVISQKPSRDICQRGTSLTIQCQVDSQVTMMFWYRQQPGQSLTLIATANQGSEATYESGFVIDKFPISRPNLTFSTLTVSNMSPEDSSIYLCSVGVDSNQPQHFGDGTRLSIL.

This clonotype was seen at least ten times. This chain's CDR3 is CASMDEMSYGYTF. In nucleotides, the CDR3 is TGTGCCAGCATGGACGAAATGTCTTATGGCTACACCTTC. V gene TRBV28 combines with J gene TRBJ1-2; D gene unclear. CDR3 length: 13 residues. The V gene's germline CDR1 is MDHEN and CDR2 SYDVKM. With 7 bases removed from V and 5 bases from J, the gap between germline ends came to 14 bases.

This sequence joins TRBV5-4 and TRBJ2-7; TRBD2 aligns across 10 bases. CDR1 is SGHNT, CDR2 YYREEE, per germline (reference sequence). The J segment lost 7 bases and the V segment lost 3 bases, leaving 13 bases of the junction unmatched. The CDR3 has 16 residues. The CDR3 loop reads CASSSPPAGLAREQYF. Written as DNA, the CDR3 is TGTGCCAGCAGCTCCCCCCCGGCGGGACTAGCGAGGGAGCAGTACTTC.

This clonotype was recorded at least ten times. The J gene is TRBJ1-1, the V gene TRBV30; D is uncertain. The CDR3 spans 13 residues. From germline, CDR1 is GTSNPN and CDR2 SVGIG (reference sequence). V was pared by 3 bases and J by 2 bases, with 10 bases between. CDR3 bases: TGTGCCTGGAGCCCCCGGGATAACACTGAAGCTTTCTTT. Amino acid sequence: CAWSPRDNTEAFF. The complete variable domain, with remaining parts taken from reference TRBV30 and TRBJ1-1, reads SQTIHQWPATLVQPVGSPLSLECTVEGTSNPNLYWYRQAAGRGLQLLFYSVGIGQISSEVPQNLSASRPQDRQFILSSKKLLLSDSGFYLCAWSPRDNTEAFFGQGTRLTVV.